The rows below give T cell receptor beta chains drawn from one sample of a study of blood T cell repertoires in COVID-19. Clones were sequenced by immunoSEQ multiplex PCR, and TCRdb holds only the in-frame ones, with some missing. In the table there are about 260,000 clones, more than 85% of which are singletons. The sample consisted of peripheral blood. All receptors derive from a young adult with COVID-19, enrolled during active disease. Each CDR3 is given with its conserved first and last residue. Fields, in order: V gene, CDR3 length, J gene, CDR3 protein.

V gene: TRBV9; CDR3 length: 16; J gene: TRBJ2-3; CDR3 protein: CASSVARQALTDTQYF
V gene: TRBV9; CDR3 length: 15; J gene: TRBJ2-1; CDR3 protein: CASSVRRDSYNEQFF
V gene: TRBV27; CDR3 length: 18; J gene: TRBJ2-2; CDR3 protein: CASTPYPGLAGGTGELFF
V gene: TRBV24-1; CDR3 length: 14; J gene: TRBJ2-6; CDR3 protein: CATSDPSGANVLTF
V gene: TRBV18; CDR3 length: 14; J gene: TRBJ1-1; CDR3 protein: CASSPQAGSTEAFF
V gene: TRBV18; CDR3 length: 13; J gene: TRBJ2-7; CDR3 protein: CASSLGQGHEQYF
V gene: TRBV7-2; CDR3 length: 16; J gene: TRBJ2-3; CDR3 protein: CASSLIAGGRTDTQYF
V gene: TRBV4-1; CDR3 length: 15; J gene: TRBJ2-7; CDR3 protein: CASSQEQTNHYEQYF
V gene: TRBV29-1; CDR3 length: 17; J gene: TRBJ2-5; CDR3 protein: CSVEDRATDTYQETQYF
V gene: TRBV19; CDR3 length: 15; J gene: TRBJ2-2; CDR3 protein: CASSIREGRTGELFF
V gene: TRBV4-2; CDR3 length: 12; J gene: TRBJ2-1; CDR3 protein: CASSPTGNEQFF
V gene: TRBV2; CDR3 length: 13; J gene: TRBJ1-5; CDR3 protein: CASRGTGTQPQHF
V gene: TRBV6-6; CDR3 length: 15; J gene: TRBJ1-4; CDR3 protein: CASSSGGGSNEKLFF
V gene: TRBV10-3; CDR3 length: 17; J gene: TRBJ2-6; CDR3 protein: CAIREGAGGTGANVLTF
V gene: TRBV10-3; CDR3 length: 17; J gene: TRBJ2-1; CDR3 protein: CAISGHQLAGGYNEQFF
V gene: TRBV2; CDR3 length: 14; J gene: TRBJ1-2; CDR3 protein: CASSDANRNYGYTF
V gene: TRBV9; CDR3 length: 16; J gene: TRBJ1-2; CDR3 protein: CASSALPPTGVYGYTF
V gene: TRBV24-1; CDR3 length: 15; J gene: TRBJ2-5; CDR3 protein: CATSDSGMLEETQYF
V gene: TRBV6-2/TRBV6-3; CDR3 length: 18; J gene: TRBJ2-1; CDR3 protein: CASSTGRTSGRAGNEQFF
V gene: TRBV7-8; CDR3 length: 16; J gene: TRBJ2-5; CDR3 protein: CASSHGLAGAPETQYF
V gene: TRBV4-3; CDR3 length: 14; J gene: TRBJ2-7; CDR3 protein: CASSQGQSSYEQYF
V gene: TRBV6-6; CDR3 length: 17; J gene: TRBJ2-1; CDR3 protein: CASSPYRGTSGSNEQFF
V gene: TRBV19; CDR3 length: 13; J gene: TRBJ1-1; CDR3 protein: CASTQGTNTEAFF
V gene: TRBV2; CDR3 length: 14; J gene: TRBJ2-1; CDR3 protein: CASSEFSGSNEQFF
V gene: TRBV9; CDR3 length: 15; J gene: TRBJ2-7; CDR3 protein: CASSPGGGRTYEQYF
V gene: TRBV4-1; CDR3 length: 16; J gene: TRBJ1-2; CDR3 protein: CASSKSEAARAGGYTF
V gene: TRBV4-1; CDR3 length: 14; J gene: TRBJ2-7; CDR3 protein: CASSQGQYDYEQYF
V gene: TRBV29-1; CDR3 length: 13; J gene: TRBJ2-2; CDR3 protein: CSVGGANTGELFF
V gene: TRBV5-4; CDR3 length: 17; J gene: TRBJ2-3; CDR3 protein: CASSFGLAGKPTDTQYF
V gene: TRBV13; CDR3 length: 13; J gene: TRBJ1-1; CDR3 protein: CASSRESRTEAFF
V gene: TRBV6-6; CDR3 length: 13; J gene: TRBJ2-7; CDR3 protein: CASSNDRAHEQYF
V gene: TRBV20-1; CDR3 length: 11; J gene: TRBJ2-1; CDR3 protein: CSVLLYNEQFF
V gene: TRBV6-5; CDR3 length: 13; J gene: TRBJ1-6; CDR3 protein: CASKGAYNSPLHF
V gene: TRBV28; CDR3 length: 13; J gene: TRBJ1-5; CDR3 protein: CASSTQTSQPQHF
V gene: TRBV12-3/TRBV12-4; CDR3 length: 12; J gene: TRBJ1-6; CDR3 protein: CASSLGNSPLHF
V gene: TRBV7-9; CDR3 length: 16; J gene: TRBJ2-2; CDR3 protein: CASSLGGGFYTGELFF
V gene: TRBV12-3/TRBV12-4; CDR3 length: 13; J gene: TRBJ1-1; CDR3 protein: CASSSSFSSEAFF
V gene: TRBV9; CDR3 length: 15; J gene: TRBJ1-3; CDR3 protein: CASSSTQGAGNTIYF
V gene: TRBV9; CDR3 length: 14; J gene: TRBJ1-3; CDR3 protein: CASSVQAGGNTIYF
V gene: TRBV9; CDR3 length: 12; J gene: TRBJ2-3; CDR3 protein: CASSVPGGAQYF
V gene: TRBV6-5; CDR3 length: 14; J gene: TRBJ1-1; CDR3 protein: CASSYGGINTEAFF
V gene: TRBV11-3; CDR3 length: 15; J gene: TRBJ2-7; CDR3 protein: CASSLAGAPTYEQYF
V gene: TRBV11-2; CDR3 length: 13; J gene: TRBJ2-3; CDR3 protein: CASLIAGGDTQYF
V gene: TRBV6-5; CDR3 length: 15; J gene: TRBJ2-2; CDR3 protein: CASSPTSGHTGELFF
V gene: TRBV27; CDR3 length: 17; J gene: TRBJ2-3; CDR3 protein: CASSLGAAAIATDTQYF
V gene: TRBV27; CDR3 length: 19; J gene: TRBJ2-5; CDR3 protein: CASSTHPRNSWGLQETQYF
V gene: TRBV24-1; CDR3 length: 15; J gene: TRBJ2-3; CDR3 protein: CATSDLSGSRDTQYF
V gene: TRBV25-1; CDR3 length: 14; J gene: TRBJ2-7; CDR3 protein: CASSGGRVSYEQYF
V gene: TRBV28; CDR3 length: 15; J gene: TRBJ1-5; CDR3 protein: CASSLGANSNQPQHF
V gene: TRBV7-2; CDR3 length: 12; J gene: TRBJ2-1; CDR3 protein: CASSEDNNEQFF
V gene: TRBV19; CDR3 length: 18; J gene: TRBJ2-3; CDR3 protein: CASSRGLQAASGTDTQYF
V gene: TRBV19; CDR3 length: 16; J gene: TRBJ1-6; CDR3 protein: CASSGTGESYNSPLHF
V gene: TRBV12-3/TRBV12-4; CDR3 length: 13; J gene: TRBJ2-7; CDR3 protein: CASSRAGAYEQYF
V gene: TRBV18; CDR3 length: 15; J gene: TRBJ2-2; CDR3 protein: CASSPGLAGEGELFF
V gene: TRBV12-3/TRBV12-4; CDR3 length: 13; J gene: TRBJ2-7; CDR3 protein: CASSLTSAYEQYF
V gene: TRBV7-9; CDR3 length: 15; J gene: TRBJ1-1; CDR3 protein: CASRHSTGTSTEAFF
V gene: TRBV12-5; CDR3 length: 13; J gene: TRBJ2-5; CDR3 protein: CASGLGTVETQYF
V gene: TRBV15; CDR3 length: 18; J gene: TRBJ2-3; CDR3 protein: CATSRGSWVAASTDTQYF
V gene: TRBV7-2; CDR3 length: 13; J gene: TRBJ1-2; CDR3 protein: CASSKTVNYGYTF
V gene: TRBV4-2; CDR3 length: 17; J gene: TRBJ1-2; CDR3 protein: CASSQGLFGGRSYGYTF